Many counts were recorded for the clone carrying this TCR beta chain. Its matching antigen is unknown. These data originate in a study of T cells in Graves' hyperthyroidism and ophthalmopathy. Researchers took RNA transcripts and amplified the TCR beta CDR3 regions from them. The TCR CDR3 was amplified in a first-round RT-PCR using the HTBI primer set. TCRdb re-analysed the multiplex PCR reads in MiXCR, keeping a single row per CDR3 protein. The table lists 390,000 or so distinct CDR3 sequences, roughly 15% of them singletons, with about 12% in the top ten. V lost 4 bases, J lost 2 bases, and 9 bases lay in between. The CDR3 is made up of 13 amino acids. Disease lasting under 3 months, a NOSPECS grade of at least 4, and a Clinical Activity Score of at least 3 were features of the ophthalmopathy patients. Study outcomes and limitations: Peripheral blood also featured most of the thyroid clonotypes expanded above 0.001.

What was sequenced was blood. The sequence came from a man aged 18 to 29 with Graves' ophthalmopathy. The rearrangement links TRBV12-3 or TRBV12-4 to TRBJ2-7, with D hard to call. Here the CDR3 reads CASSSDGPYEQYF. CDR3 bases: TGTGCCAGCAGTTCGGACGGTCCCTACGAGCAGTACTTC.